This TCR beta chain was sequenced during a study of T cell responses to AZD1222 COVID-19 vaccine. Study outcomes and limitations: Two doses of AZD1222 preceded a rise in Spike-specific TCR breadth and depth.

The protocol was immunoSEQ multiplex PCR, while the TCRdb copy is restricted to in-frame clones and leaves out a portion. The sample carries 160,000 or so clones, 80% to 90% recorded once. The CDR3 runs 14 residues. Trimming cost V 1 base and J 11 bases; bases outside gene matches: 10. From germline, CDR1 is SGHKS and CDR2 YYEKEE (reference sequence). In its sample, this clone was seen a few times. The antigen remains undetermined. This chain uses TRBV5-5 with TRBJ1-1, with TRBD1 identical over 8 bases. The sequences come from peripheral blood, collected 28 days after the second dose of the MenACWY control vaccine. This receptor was obtained from an adult who received the MenACWY meningococcal vaccine as a control. Here the CDR3 reads CASSLPSRQGRAFF. For the CDR3, the DNA is TGTGCCAGCAGCTTGCCTTCTCGACAGGGGAGGGCTTTCTTT.